The rows below give T cell receptor beta chains drawn from one sample of a study of blood T cell repertoires in COVID-19. Some clones are missing from TCRdb's copy, which holds only in-frame ones; the method was immunoSEQ multiplex PCR. Among nearly 350,000 clones listed, around 83% were seen once. The material sequenced was peripheral blood. The origin of the receptors is a man younger than 40 with active or convalescent COVID-19. Both conserved end residues are part of each CDR3. Each record gives: D gene, V gene, J gene, clone size, CDR3 protein, CDR3 DNA. A D gene is named only where the DNA matches it firmly. Size values are once, few and many counts, or a class for expanded clones, and some rows have none.

d_call: .; v_call: TRBV20-1; j_call: TRBJ2-7; clone_size: .; cdr3_aa: CSARGEYEQYF; cdr3_nt: TGCAGTGCTAGAGGGGAGTACGAGCAGTACTTC
d_call: TRBD1; v_call: TRBV5-1; j_call: TRBJ1-2; clone_size: .; cdr3_aa: CASSLADRGQSYGYTF; cdr3_nt: TGCGCCAGCAGCTTGGCGGACAGGGGGCAGAGCTATGGCTACACCTTC
d_call: TRBD2; v_call: TRBV7-9; j_call: TRBJ2-3; clone_size: once; cdr3_aa: CASSFLGGALSDTQYF; cdr3_nt: TGTGCCAGCAGCTTCCTCGGGGGGGCCCTCTCAGATACGCAGTATTTT
d_call: .; v_call: TRBV7-3; j_call: TRBJ2-2; clone_size: .; cdr3_aa: CASSPHPDTGELFF; cdr3_nt: TGTGCCAGCAGCCCGCACCCGGACACCGGGGAGCTGTTTTTT
d_call: TRBD1; v_call: TRBV5-4; j_call: TRBJ2-5; clone_size: .; cdr3_aa: CASSPGTGKVGSGTQYF; cdr3_nt: TGTGCCAGCAGCCCCGGGACAGGGAAAGTGGGGTCGGGGACCCAGTACTTC
d_call: TRBD2; v_call: TRBV5-1; j_call: TRBJ2-3; clone_size: .; cdr3_aa: CASSIGLATDTQYF; cdr3_nt: TGCGCCAGCAGCATCGGACTAGCGACAGATACGCAGTATTTT
d_call: TRBD1; v_call: TRBV6-5; j_call: TRBJ1-2; clone_size: .; cdr3_aa: CASSLDRDGYTF; cdr3_nt: TGTGCCAGCAGTTTGGACAGGGACGGCTACACCTTC
d_call: TRBD1; v_call: TRBV7-6; j_call: TRBJ1-3; clone_size: .; cdr3_aa: CASSPTGVGGNTIYF; cdr3_nt: TGTGCCAGCAGCCCAACAGGGGTCGGCGGAAACACCATATATTTT
d_call: .; v_call: TRBV14; j_call: TRBJ1-3; clone_size: .; cdr3_aa: CASSHQPTGQGSGNTIYF; cdr3_nt: TGTGCCAGCAGCCATCAGCCCACCGGACAAGGCTCTGGAAACACCATATATTTT
d_call: .; v_call: TRBV18; j_call: TRBJ2-5; clone_size: .; cdr3_aa: CASSPDGEETQYF; cdr3_nt: TGTGCCAGCTCACCCGACGGAGAAGAGACCCAGTACTTC
d_call: .; v_call: TRBV12-1; j_call: TRBJ2-7; clone_size: .; cdr3_aa: CASSLSGTSVSF; cdr3_nt: TGTGCCAGCAGCTTGTCCGGGACTAGCGTTTCATTC
d_call: .; v_call: TRBV11-1; j_call: TRBJ2-5; clone_size: .; cdr3_aa: CASSFMRLGGQETQYF; cdr3_nt: TGTGCCAGCAGCTTTATGCGCCTGGGGGGCCAAGAGACCCAGTACTTC
d_call: .; v_call: TRBV2; j_call: TRBJ1-4; clone_size: .; cdr3_aa: CASIGATNEKLFF; cdr3_nt: TGTGCCAGCATAGGGGCAACTAATGAAAAACTGTTTTTT
d_call: .; v_call: TRBV30; j_call: TRBJ2-3; clone_size: .; cdr3_aa: CAWSVRWGEDTQYF; cdr3_nt: TGTGCCTGGAGTGTACGTTGGGGGGAAGATACGCAGTATTTT
d_call: TRBD1; v_call: TRBV7-3; j_call: TRBJ1-2; clone_size: .; cdr3_aa: CASSSRSTGPYGYTF; cdr3_nt: TGTGCCAGCAGCTCCCGTTCGACAGGGCCCTATGGCTACACCTTC
d_call: .; v_call: TRBV20-1; j_call: TRBJ2-5; clone_size: .; cdr3_aa: CSAGVQETQYF; cdr3_nt: TGCAGTGCGGGAGTGCAAGAGACCCAGTACTTC
d_call: TRBD2; v_call: TRBV11-3; j_call: TRBJ2-1; clone_size: .; cdr3_aa: CASSSTSGVYNEQFF; cdr3_nt: TGTGCCAGCAGCTCAACTAGCGGGGTCTACAATGAGCAGTTCTTC
d_call: TRBD2; v_call: TRBV6-2/TRBV6-3; j_call: TRBJ2-3; clone_size: .; cdr3_aa: CASSQAGGRNTQYF; cdr3_nt: TGTGCCAGCAGTCAAGCGGGGGGGCGGAATACGCAGTATTTT
d_call: .; v_call: TRBV5-1; j_call: TRBJ1-2; clone_size: .; cdr3_aa: CASSLVVAGGGSGYTF; cdr3_nt: TGCGCCAGCAGCTTGGTAGTGGCGGGGGGAGGAAGCGGCTACACCTTC
d_call: TRBD2; v_call: TRBV6-5; j_call: TRBJ2-2; clone_size: .; cdr3_aa: CASRPGLRNTGELFF; cdr3_nt: TGTGCCAGCAGGCCGGGACTAAGGAACACCGGGGAGCTGTTTTTT
d_call: .; v_call: TRBV5-1; j_call: TRBJ1-2; clone_size: .; cdr3_aa: CASSFPGLANYGYTF; cdr3_nt: TGCGCCAGCAGCTTTCCAGGGCTCGCTAACTATGGCTACACCTTC
d_call: TRBD1; v_call: TRBV24-1; j_call: TRBJ2-4; clone_size: .; cdr3_aa: CATSDPGQGFGNIQYF; cdr3_nt: TGTGCCACCAGTGATCCGGGACAGGGGTTTGGGAACATTCAGTACTTC